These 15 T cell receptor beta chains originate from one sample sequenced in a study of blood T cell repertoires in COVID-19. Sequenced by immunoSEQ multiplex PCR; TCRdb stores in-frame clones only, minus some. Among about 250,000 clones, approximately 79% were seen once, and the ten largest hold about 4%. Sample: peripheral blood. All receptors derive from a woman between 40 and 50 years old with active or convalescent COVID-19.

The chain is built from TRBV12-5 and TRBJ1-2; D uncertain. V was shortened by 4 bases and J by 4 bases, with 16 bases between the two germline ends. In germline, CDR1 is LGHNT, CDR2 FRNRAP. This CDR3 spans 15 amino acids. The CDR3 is CASGSSPGEGYGYTF. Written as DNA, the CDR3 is TGTGCTAGTGGTTCCTCCCCCGGGGAGGGCTATGGCTACACCTTC.

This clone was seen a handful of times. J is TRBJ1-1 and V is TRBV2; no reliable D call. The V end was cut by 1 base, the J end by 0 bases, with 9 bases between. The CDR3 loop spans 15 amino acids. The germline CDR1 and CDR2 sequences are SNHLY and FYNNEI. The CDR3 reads CASSEEANVNTEAFF. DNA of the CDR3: TGTGCCAGCAGTGAAGAAGCCAACGTGAACACTGAAGCTTTCTTT.

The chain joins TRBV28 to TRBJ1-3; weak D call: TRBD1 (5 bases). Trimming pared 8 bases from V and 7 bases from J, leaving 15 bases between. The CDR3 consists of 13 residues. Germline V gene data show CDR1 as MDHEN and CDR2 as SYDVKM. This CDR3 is CASSRQGRNTIYF. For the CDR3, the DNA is TGTGCCAGCTCCAGGCAGGGAAGGAACACCATATATTTT. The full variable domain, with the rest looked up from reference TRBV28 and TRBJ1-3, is DVKVTQSSRYLVKRTGEKVFLECVQDMDHENMFWYRQDPGLGLRLIYFSYDVKMKEKGDIPEGYSVSREKKERFSLILESASTNQTSMYLCASSRQGRNTIYFGEGSWLTVV.

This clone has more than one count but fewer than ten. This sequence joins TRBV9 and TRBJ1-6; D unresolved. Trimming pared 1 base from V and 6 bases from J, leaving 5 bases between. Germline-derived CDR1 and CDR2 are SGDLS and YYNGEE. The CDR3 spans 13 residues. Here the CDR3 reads CASSVQVNSPLHF. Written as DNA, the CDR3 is TGTGCCAGCAGCGTACAGGTTAATTCACCCCTCCACTTT. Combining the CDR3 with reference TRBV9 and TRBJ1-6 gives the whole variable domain DSGVTQTPKHLITATGQRVTLRCSPRSGDLSVYWYQQSLDQGLQFLIQYYNGEERAKGNILERFSAQQFPDLHSELNLSSLELGDSALYFCASSVQVNSPLHFGNGTRLTVT.

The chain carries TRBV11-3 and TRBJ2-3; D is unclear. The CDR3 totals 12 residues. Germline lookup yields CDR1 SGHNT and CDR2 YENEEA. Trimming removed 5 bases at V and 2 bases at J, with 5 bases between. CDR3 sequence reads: CASSLNTDTQYF. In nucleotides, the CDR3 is TGTGCCAGCAGCCTTAACACAGATACGCAGTATTTT. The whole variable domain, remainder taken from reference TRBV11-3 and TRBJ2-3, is EAGVVQSPRYKIIEKKQPVAFWCNPISGHNTLYWYLQNLGQGPELLIRYENEEAVDDSQLPKDRFSAERLKGVDSTLKIQPAELGDSAVYLCASSLNTDTQYFGPGTRLTVL.

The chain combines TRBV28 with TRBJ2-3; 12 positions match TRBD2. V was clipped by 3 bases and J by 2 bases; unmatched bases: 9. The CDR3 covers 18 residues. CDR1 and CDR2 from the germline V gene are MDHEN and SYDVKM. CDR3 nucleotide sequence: TGTGCCAGCAGTTTCCCCGAACTAGCGGGGGGCTCCACAGATACGCAGTATTTT. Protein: CASSFPELAGGSTDTQYF.

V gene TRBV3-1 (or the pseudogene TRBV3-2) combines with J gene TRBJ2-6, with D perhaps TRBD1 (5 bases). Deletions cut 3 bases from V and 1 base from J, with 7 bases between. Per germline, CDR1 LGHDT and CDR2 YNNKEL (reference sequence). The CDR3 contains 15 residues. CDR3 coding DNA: TGTGCCAGCAGCCACTCAGGGTCTGGGGCCAACGTCCTGACTTTC. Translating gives CASSHSGSGANVLTF.

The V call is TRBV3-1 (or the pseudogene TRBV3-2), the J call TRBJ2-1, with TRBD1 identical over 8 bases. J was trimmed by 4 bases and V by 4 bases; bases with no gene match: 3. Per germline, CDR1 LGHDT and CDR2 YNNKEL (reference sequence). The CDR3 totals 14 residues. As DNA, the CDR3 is TGTGCCAGCAGCCGCGACAGGGGTTACAATGAGCAGTTCTTC. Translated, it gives CASSRDRGYNEQFF.

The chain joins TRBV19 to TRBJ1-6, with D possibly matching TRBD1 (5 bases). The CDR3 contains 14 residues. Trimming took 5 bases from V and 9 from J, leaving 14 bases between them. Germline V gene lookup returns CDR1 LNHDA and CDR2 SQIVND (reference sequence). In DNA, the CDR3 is TGTGCCAGTAGTGTAAGGGGAAGGACTTCACCCCTCCACTTT. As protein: CASSVRGRTSPLHF.

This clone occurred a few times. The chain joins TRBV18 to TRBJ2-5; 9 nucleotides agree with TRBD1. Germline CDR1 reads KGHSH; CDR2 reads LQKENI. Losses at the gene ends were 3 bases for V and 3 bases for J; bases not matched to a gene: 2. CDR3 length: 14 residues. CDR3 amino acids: CASSPDRGKETQYF. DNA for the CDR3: TGTGCCAGCTCACCGGACAGGGGTAAAGAGACCCAGTACTTC.

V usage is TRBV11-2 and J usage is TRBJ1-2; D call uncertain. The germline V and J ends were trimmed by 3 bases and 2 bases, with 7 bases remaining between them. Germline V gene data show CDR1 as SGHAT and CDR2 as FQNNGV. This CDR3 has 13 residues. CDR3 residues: CASSFGQNYGYTF. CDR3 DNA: TGTGCCAGCAGCTTTGGGCAGAACTATGGCTACACCTTC.

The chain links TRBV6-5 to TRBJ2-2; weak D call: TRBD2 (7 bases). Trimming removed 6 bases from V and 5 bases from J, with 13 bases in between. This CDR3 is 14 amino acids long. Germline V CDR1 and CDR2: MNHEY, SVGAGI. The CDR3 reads CASRDGGRTGELFF. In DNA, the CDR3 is TGTGCCAGCAGAGACGGGGGGCGGACCGGGGAGCTGTTTTTT.

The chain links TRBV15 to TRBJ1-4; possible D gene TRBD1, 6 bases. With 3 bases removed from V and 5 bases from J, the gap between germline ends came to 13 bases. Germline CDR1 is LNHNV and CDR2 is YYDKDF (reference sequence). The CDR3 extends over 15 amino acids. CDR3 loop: CATSRGGGVNEKLFF. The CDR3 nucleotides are TGTGCCACCAGCAGGGGAGGGGGGGTGAATGAAAAACTGTTTTTT.

The CDR3 bases are TGTGCCAGCAGGAACAGGGGAAGTGCCTACGAGCAGTACTTC. Its translation: CASRNRGSAYEQYF. The rearrangement joins TRBV6-5 to TRBJ2-7; 7 bases map to TRBD1. CDR3 size: 14 residues. V was clipped by 6 bases and J by 2 bases; unmatched bases: 7. Germline V gene data show CDR1 as MNHEY and CDR2 as SVGAGI.

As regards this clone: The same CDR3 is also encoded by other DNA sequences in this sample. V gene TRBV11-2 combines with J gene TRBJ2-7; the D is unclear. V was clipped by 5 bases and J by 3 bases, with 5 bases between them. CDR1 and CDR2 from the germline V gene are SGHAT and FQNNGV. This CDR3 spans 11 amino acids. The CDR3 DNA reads TGTGCCAGCAGCCGAGGCTACGAGCAGTACTTC. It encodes CASSRGYEQYF.